This T cell receptor (beta chain) comes out of a study of T cells after somatic rescue of genetic block. Produced via immunoSEQ multiplex PCR; TCRdb's table is partial and in-frame only. The sample shows roughly 15,000 clones, around 76% of them seen only once. The CDR3 totals 14 residues. Trimming took 0 bases from V and 4 from J, leaving 9 bases between them. Germline V gene lookup returns CDR1 MNHEY and CDR2 SMNVEV (reference sequence). Material for sequencing was peripheral blood mononuclear cells (PBMCs). V is TRBV27 and J is TRBJ2-5; perhaps TRBD1 as D (5 bases). The TCR sequence derives from a boy aged 5-17 years. This CDR3 reads CASSLSSGLETQYF. CDR3 nucleotide sequence: TGTGCCAGCAGTTTATCGTCAGGGCTAGAGACCCAGTACTTC.